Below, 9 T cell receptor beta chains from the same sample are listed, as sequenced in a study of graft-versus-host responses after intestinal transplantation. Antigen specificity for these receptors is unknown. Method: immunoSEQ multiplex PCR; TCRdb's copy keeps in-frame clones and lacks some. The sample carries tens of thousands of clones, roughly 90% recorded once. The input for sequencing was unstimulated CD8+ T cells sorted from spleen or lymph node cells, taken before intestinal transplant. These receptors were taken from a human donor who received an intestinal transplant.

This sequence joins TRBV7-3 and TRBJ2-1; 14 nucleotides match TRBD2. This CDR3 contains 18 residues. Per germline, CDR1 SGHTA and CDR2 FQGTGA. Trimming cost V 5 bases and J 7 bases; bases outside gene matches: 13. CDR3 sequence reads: CASSPHPTSGGGGNEQFF. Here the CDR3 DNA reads TGTGCCAGCAGCCCCCACCCGACTAGCGGGGGGGGTGGGAATGAGCAGTTCTTC.

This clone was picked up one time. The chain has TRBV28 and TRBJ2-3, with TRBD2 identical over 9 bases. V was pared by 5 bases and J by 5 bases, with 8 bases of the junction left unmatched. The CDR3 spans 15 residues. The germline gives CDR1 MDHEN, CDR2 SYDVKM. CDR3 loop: CASSPLAGAKDTQYF. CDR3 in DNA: TGTGCCAGCAGTCCCTTAGCGGGAGCCAAAGATACGCAGTATTTT.

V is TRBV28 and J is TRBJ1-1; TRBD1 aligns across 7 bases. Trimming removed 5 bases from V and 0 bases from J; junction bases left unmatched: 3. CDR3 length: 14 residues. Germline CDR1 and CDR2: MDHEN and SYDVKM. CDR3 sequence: CASSHTGVNTEAFF. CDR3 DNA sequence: TGTGCCAGCAGTCATACAGGGGTGAACACTGAAGCTTTCTTT.

The CDR3 region is CASSKDLGGYEQYF. The CDR3 DNA is TGCGCCAGCAGCAAGGACCTCGGGGGTTACGAGCAGTACTTC. The chain recombines TRBV5-1 with TRBJ2-7, with TRBD2 as a possible D gene (6 bases). Trimming removed 4 bases at V and 4 bases at J, with 15 bases between. CDR1 is SGHRS, CDR2 YFSETQ, per germline. This CDR3 contains 14 residues. Drawing the rest from reference TRBV5-1 and TRBJ2-7, the complete variable domain is KAGVTQTPRYLIKTRGQQVTLSCSPISGHRSVSWYQQTPGQGLQFLFEYFSETQRNKGNFPGRFSGRQFSNSRSEMNVSTLELGDSALYLCASSKDLGGYEQYFGPGTRLTVT.

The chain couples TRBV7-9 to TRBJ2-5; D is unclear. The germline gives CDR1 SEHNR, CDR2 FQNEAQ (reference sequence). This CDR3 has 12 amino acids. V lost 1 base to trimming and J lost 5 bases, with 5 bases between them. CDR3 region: CASSLDGETQYF. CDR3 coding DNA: TGTGCCAGCAGCTTAGACGGGGAGACCCAGTACTTC.

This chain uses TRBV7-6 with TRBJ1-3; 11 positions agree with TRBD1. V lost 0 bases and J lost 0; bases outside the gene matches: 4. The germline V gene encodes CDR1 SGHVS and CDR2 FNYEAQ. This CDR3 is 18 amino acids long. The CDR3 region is CASSLAWGQGVSGNTIYF. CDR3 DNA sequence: TGTGCCAGCAGCTTAGCGTGGGGACAGGGGGTCTCTGGAAACACCATATATTTT.

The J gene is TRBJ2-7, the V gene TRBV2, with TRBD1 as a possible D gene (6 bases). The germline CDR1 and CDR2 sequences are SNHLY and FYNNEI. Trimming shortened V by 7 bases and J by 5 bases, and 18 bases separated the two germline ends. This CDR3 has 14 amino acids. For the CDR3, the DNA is TGTGCCAGCATCGCCAAAACAGGGTATCACGAGCAGTACTTC. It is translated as CASIAKTGYHEQYF.

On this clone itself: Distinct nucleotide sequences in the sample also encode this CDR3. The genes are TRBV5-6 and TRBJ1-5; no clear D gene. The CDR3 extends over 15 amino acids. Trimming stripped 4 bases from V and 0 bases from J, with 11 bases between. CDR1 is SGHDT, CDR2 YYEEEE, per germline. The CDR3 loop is CASSLGGNSNQPQHF. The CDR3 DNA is TGTGCCAGCAGCCTCGGAGGGAATAGCAATCAGCCCCAGCATTTT.

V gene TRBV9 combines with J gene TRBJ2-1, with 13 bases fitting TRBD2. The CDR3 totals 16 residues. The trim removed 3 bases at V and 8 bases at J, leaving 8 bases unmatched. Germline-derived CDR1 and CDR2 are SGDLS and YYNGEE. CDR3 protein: CASSDRLAGGRDEQFF. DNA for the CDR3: TGTGCCAGCAGCGACCGACTAGCGGGAGGCCGGGATGAGCAGTTCTTC.